This TCR beta chain was found in a study of OX40 agonist ivuxolimab in advanced cancers. Study background: Patients were treated with ivuxolimab, an agonistic anti-OX40 (CD134) antibody.

About this clone itself: Its antigen is unknown.

Study observations and caveats: The antigens recognized by the expanded peripheral T cells, that is their antigen specificity, were not determined. Some patients without response likewise showed low normalized clonal expansion.

With baseline, cycle 4 day 1, and cycle 7 day 1 as timepoints, blood was sampled. Profiled with immunoSEQ multiplex PCR; TCRdb holds only in-frame clones, not every one. The sample yields some 58,000 clones, approximately 91% seen once. The sequences come from CD4+ or CD8+ T cells sorted from blood, collected in a trial of the OX40 agonist ivuxolimab. The clonotype comes from an adult with an advanced solid tumor such as melanoma, head and neck, liver or kidney cancer.

CDR3 nucleotide sequence: TGTGCCAGCAGCTTAATTGCAGGGATCGTCCCCTACGAGCAGTACTTC. Residues: CASSLIAGIVPYEQYF. The rearrangement joins TRBV7-9 to TRBJ2-5, with D possibly matching TRBD1 (5 bases). Judging by the DNA end, TRBJ2-7 fits better; the J call may be wrong. Germline V gene data show CDR1 as SEHNR and CDR2 as FQNEAQ (reference sequence). The CDR3 is made up of 16 amino acids.